Each of the 8 T cell receptor beta chains below was sequenced from the same sample in a study of shared clonotypes between healthy human individuals. Assay used: immunoSEQ multiplex PCR; TCRdb lists only in-frame clones, some missing. Of 2 million to 2.5 million clones in the sample, approximately 96% are singletons; the top ten hold less than 0.15%. Source material: naive CD4+ T cells sorted from blood. The subset: CD45RA+ positively selected. The receptors shown here come from a man between 18 and 35 years old in good health.

As regards this clone: This CDR3 is also generated by other DNA sequences in the sample. V and J are TRBV5-1 and TRBJ2-5; D perhaps matches TRBD1 (6 bases). The CDR3 is made up of 13 amino acids. V was pared by 3 bases and J by 3 bases, with 9 bases between. The germline V gene encodes CDR1 SGHRS and CDR2 YFSETQ. Here the CDR3 reads CASSSWTEETQYF. For the CDR3, the DNA is TGCGCCAGCAGCTCCTGGACAGAAGAGACCCAGTACTTC.

This clone was detected once. The V and J genes are TRBV6-6 and TRBJ1-5; 8 nucleotides match TRBD1. The germline gives CDR1 MNHNY, CDR2 SVGAGI (reference sequence). This CDR3 is 16 amino acids long. V lost 6 bases and J lost 3; bases outside the gene matches: 10. CDR3 DNA: TGTGCCAGCAGAGATGATGGGACAGGCGACAATCAGCCCCAGCATTTT. Translation gives CASRDDGTGDNQPQHF.

This rearrangement joins TRBV5-4 to TRBJ1-2; weak D call: TRBD1 (6 bases). The V end lost 4 bases, the J end lost 0 bases, and 13 bases lay between the germline ends. This CDR3 spans 15 amino acids. Germline CDR1 is SGHNT and CDR2 is YYREEE (reference sequence). CDR3 bases: TGTGCCAGCAGCCCCCGGGGGCCGGCTAACTATGGCTACACCTTC. It translates to CASSPRGPANYGYTF.

The J gene is TRBJ1-4, the V gene TRBV7-9; TRBD1 agrees at 10 bases. This CDR3 has 15 residues. Germline V gene data show CDR1 as SEHNR and CDR2 as FQNEAQ (reference sequence). J was trimmed by 5 bases and V by 1 base; bases with no gene match: 1. CDR3 in DNA: TGTGCCAGCAGCTTAGAGGACAGGGGGAATGAAAAACTGTTTTTT. Amino acids: CASSLEDRGNEKLFF.

The genes are TRBV12-5 and TRBJ2-3; D might be TRBD2 (5 bases). The CDR3 extends over 12 amino acids. The germline V gene encodes CDR1 LGHNT and CDR2 FRNRAP. Trimming stripped 9 bases from V and 4 bases from J, with 11 bases between. The CDR3 protein is CASALGADTQYF. The CDR3 DNA reads as TGTGCTAGCGCCCTGGGAGCAGATACGCAGTATTTT.

The chain is built from TRBV7-6 and TRBJ2-5; 13 nucleotides match TRBD2. Losses at the gene ends were 8 bases for V and 5 bases for J; bases not matched to a gene: 5. Germline V gene data show CDR1 as SGHVS and CDR2 as FNYEAQ. The CDR3 extends over 14 amino acids. The CDR3 region is CASGGTSGAETQYF. CDR3 nucleotides: TGTGCCAGCGGGGGGACTAGCGGGGCCGAGACCCAGTACTTC. Based on the CDR3 plus reference TRBV7-6 and TRBJ2-5, the full variable domain is GAGVSQSPRYKVTKRGQDVALRCDPISGHVSLYWYRQALGQGPEFLTYFNYEAQQDKSGLPNDRFSAERPEGSISTLTIQRTEQRDSAMYRCASGGTSGAETQYFGPGTRLLVL.

The rearrangement uses TRBV5-4 and TRBJ1-6; a possible D gene is TRBD1 (5 bases). Trimming shortened V by 4 bases and J by 6 bases, and 14 bases separated the two germline ends. CDR1 is SGHNT and CDR2 is YYREEE in the germline V gene (reference sequence). This CDR3 has 15 residues. CDR3 sequence reads: CASSPQGIGNSPLHF. The CDR3 nucleotides read TGTGCCAGCAGCCCCCAGGGAATTGGTAATTCACCCCTCCACTTT.

About this clone itself: Other nucleotide sequences from this sample produce the same CDR3. The genes are TRBV20-1 and TRBJ1-4; no clear D gene. The V end was cut by 3 bases, the J end by 5 bases, with 4 bases between. Germline CDR1 DFQATT, CDR2 SNEGSKA (reference sequence). The CDR3 is 11 amino acids. CDR3 amino acids: CSARENEKLFF. The CDR3, as DNA: TGCAGTGCTAGGGAAAATGAAAAACTGTTTTTT.